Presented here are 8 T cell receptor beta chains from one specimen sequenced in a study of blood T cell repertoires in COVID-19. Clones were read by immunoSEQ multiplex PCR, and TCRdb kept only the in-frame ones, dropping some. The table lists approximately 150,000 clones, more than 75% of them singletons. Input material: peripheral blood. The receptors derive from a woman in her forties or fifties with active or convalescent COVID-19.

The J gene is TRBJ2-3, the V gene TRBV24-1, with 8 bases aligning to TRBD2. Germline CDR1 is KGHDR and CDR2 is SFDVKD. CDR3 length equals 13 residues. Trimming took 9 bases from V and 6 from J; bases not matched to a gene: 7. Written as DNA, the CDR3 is TGTGCCACCGCTTCGGGGGGGCCCGATACGCAGTATTTT. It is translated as CATASGGPDTQYF.

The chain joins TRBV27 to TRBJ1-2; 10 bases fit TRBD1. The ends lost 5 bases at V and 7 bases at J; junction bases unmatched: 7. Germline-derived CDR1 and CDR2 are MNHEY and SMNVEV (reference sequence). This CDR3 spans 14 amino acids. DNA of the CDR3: TGTGCCAGCAGTCTCGGACAGGGGGTCTTTGGCTACACCTTC. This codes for CASSLGQGVFGYTF.

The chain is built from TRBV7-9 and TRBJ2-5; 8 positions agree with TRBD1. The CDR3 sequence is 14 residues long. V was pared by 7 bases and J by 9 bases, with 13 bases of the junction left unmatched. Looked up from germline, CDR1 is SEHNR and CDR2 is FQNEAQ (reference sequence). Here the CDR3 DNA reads TGTGCCAGCACTCATGGGACAGGCGTAGGGTCCCAGTACTTC. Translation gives CASTHGTGVGSQYF.

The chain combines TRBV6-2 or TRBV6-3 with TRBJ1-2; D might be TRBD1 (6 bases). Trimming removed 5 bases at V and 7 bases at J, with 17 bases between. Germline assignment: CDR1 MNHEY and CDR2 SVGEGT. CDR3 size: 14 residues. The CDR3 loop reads CASSALTGSGGYTF. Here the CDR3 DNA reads TGTGCCAGCAGTGCCCTCACAGGGAGTGGTGGCTACACCTTC.

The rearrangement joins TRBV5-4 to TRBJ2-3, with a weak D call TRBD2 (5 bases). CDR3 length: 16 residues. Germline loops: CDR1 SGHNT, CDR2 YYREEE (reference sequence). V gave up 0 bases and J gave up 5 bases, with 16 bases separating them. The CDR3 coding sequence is TGTGCCAGCAGCTTGGTCGCTAGCTCCGAGGGAGATACGCAGTATTTT. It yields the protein CASSLVASSEGDTQYF.

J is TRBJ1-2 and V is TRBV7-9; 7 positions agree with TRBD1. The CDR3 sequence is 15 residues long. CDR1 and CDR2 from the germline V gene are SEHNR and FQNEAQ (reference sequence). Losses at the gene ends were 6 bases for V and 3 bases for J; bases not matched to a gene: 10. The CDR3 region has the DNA TGTGCCAGCAGGGATCGGAGGGGGCCGGACTATGGCTACACCTTC. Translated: CASRDRRGPDYGYTF.

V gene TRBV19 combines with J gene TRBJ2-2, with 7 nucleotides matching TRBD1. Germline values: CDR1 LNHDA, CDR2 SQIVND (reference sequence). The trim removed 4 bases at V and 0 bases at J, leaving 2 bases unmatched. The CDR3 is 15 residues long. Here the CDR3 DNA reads TGTGCCAGTAGTACGGGACAGCCGAACACCGGGGAGCTGTTTTTT. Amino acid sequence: CASSTGQPNTGELFF. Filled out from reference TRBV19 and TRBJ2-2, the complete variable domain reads DGGITQSPKYLFRKEGQNVTLSCEQNLNHDAMYWYRQDPGQGLRLIYYSQIVNDFQKGDIAEGYSVSREKKESFPLTVTSAQKNPTAFYLCASSTGQPNTGELFFGEGSRLTVL.

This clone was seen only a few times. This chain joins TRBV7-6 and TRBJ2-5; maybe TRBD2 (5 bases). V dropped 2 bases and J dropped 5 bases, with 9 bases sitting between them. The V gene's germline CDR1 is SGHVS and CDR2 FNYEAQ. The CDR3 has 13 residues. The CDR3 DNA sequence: TGTGCCAGCAGCTTAACCGGGGAGGAGACCCAGTACTTC. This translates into CASSLTGEETQYF.